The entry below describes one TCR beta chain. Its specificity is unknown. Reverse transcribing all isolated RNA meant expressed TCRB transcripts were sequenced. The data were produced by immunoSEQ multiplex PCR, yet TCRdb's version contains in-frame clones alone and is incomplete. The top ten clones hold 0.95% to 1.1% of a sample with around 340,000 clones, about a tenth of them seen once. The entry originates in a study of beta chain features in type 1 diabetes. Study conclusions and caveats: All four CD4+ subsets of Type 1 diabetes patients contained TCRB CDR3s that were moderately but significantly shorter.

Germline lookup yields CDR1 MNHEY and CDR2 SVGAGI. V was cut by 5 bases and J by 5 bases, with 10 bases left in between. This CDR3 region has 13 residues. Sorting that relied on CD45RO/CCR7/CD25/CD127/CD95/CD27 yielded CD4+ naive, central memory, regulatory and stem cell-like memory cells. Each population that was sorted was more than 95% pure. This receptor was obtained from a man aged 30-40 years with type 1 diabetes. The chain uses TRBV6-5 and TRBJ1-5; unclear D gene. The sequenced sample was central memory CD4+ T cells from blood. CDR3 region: CASSPALDQPQHF. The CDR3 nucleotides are TGTGCCAGCAGTCCCGCCCTGGATCAGCCCCAGCATTTT.